This T cell receptor beta chain appears in the sequencing data of a study of blood T cell repertoires in COVID-19 (dated by TCRdb to 2020 to 2022). A note on the overall study: Samples covering the acute and convalescent phases of COVID-19 were provided by collaborators in the United States, Italy and Spain. The prospective study material was composed of cDNA or gDNA derived from T cells, B-cell-depleted T cells, or PBMCs. Subjects who had been exposed to COVID-19, were actively infected with it, or had recovered from it provided the deeply sampled blood TCRbeta repertoires that made up the dataset. The repertoires were released in a freely available public database intended as a resource for research on the immune response to SARS-CoV-2. Samples came from the ongoing ImmuneRACE study (first 160 participants) plus 1,254 subjects from 6 global collaborators. Nearly every sample came with metadata listing a de-identified subject ID, COVID-19 status, age in years and sex. Where HLA class I and class II types were available, the types were taken from metadata supplied by the sample provider, not from assay-based typing. Broad study findings and their caveats: The quantity of clinical and demographic metadata differed by source and by participant and was supplied without curation.

TCRbeta CDR3 regions were amplified from genomic DNA by means of the immunoSEQ Assay, a bias-controlled multiplex PCR. As for how the authors treated the data: The number of nucleated cells in each sample was estimated by amplification of reference gene primers within the assay. To quantify the absolute abundance of each unique TCRbeta CDR3 rearrangement, sequence reads were collapsed and filtered. For each sample, productive Simpson clonality was calculated by taking the square root of Simpson's diversity index across productive rearrangements. This is the immuneACCESS table as TCRdb keeps it, with only in-frame sequences that have V and J called. A part of the clones is gone; compared with another copy, unresolved V genes explain less than half, and the rest is unexplained. V and J calls and clone size are given by that table; D and trimming were obtained from the DNA. For this sample there are just over 90,000 clones; 70% to 90% appear just once. The ten most abundant clones make up around a sixth of the sample.

A remark on this clone: Its specific antigen is unknown. An end of the junction differs from the germline gene, which may be a read error.

Whole blood was collected in K2EDTA tubes by collaborating institutions according to the institutions' own protocols. For TCRbeta analysis, collaborator samples were shipped as frozen whole blood, as isolated PBMCs, or as DNA extracted from either sample type. Taken from the germline V gene (reference sequence), the CDR1 and CDR2 loops are DFQATT and SNEGSKA. From the cysteine through the phenylalanine, the CDR3 covers 11 amino acids. Just the 33-base CDR3 DNA is kept, in frame starting at base 1. Material: peripheral blood. The sequence joins TRBV20-1 to TRBJ1-4, with 9 bases aligning to TRBD1. The sequence was obtained from a woman of 80 years or more with acute or convalescent COVID-19. The CDR3 protein: CSANTPGTGLF. The DNA sequence is as follows: TGCAGTGCCAATACACCCGGGACAGGGCTTTTT.